This T cell receptor (beta chain) was identified during a study of blood T cells in healthy people across ages. Study conclusions and caveats: Calculation of diversity from one million T cells yielded estimates considered to be underestimates.

A second PCR, run for roughly 6 to 11 cycles, used a sample-barcoded 5' primer plus a J-beta primer mix. Via MiXCR, TCRdb re-called the 5' RACE reads, giving one row per CDR3 protein. The data show hundreds of thousands of distinct CDR3 sequences, about 30% seen once. This clonotype was seen repeatedly, ten times or more. Its antigen is not known. Sample: blood. This sequence originates from a woman aged 80 or older in good health.

CDR3 nucleotides: TGCGCCAGCAGCACCGGACAGGGCCTTCAAGAGACCCAGTACTTC. This codes for CASSTGQGLQETQYF. The V gene is TRBV5-1, the J gene TRBJ2-5; 8 bases align to TRBD1. There are 15 residues in the CDR3. CDR1 and CDR2 from the germline V gene are SGHRS and YFSETQ. V gave up 4 bases and J gave up 2 bases; unmatched junction bases: 7.